This T cell receptor (beta chain) was obtained from a study of cytomegalovirus exposure and HLA in healthy donors. A multiplex PCR was run with 60 Vbeta primers and 13 Jbeta primers. Produced via immunoSEQ multiplex PCR; TCRdb's table is partial and in-frame only. Counted here are about 160,000 clones, roughly 82% occurring once; the ten biggest clones make up roughly 1.6%. Healthy bone marrow donors supplied every sample. The specimen sequenced was PBMCs. The sequence was collected from a girl aged 10-17 years in good health and CMV-seropositive.

The CDR3 DNA reads as TGCGCCACCTCGTACCGAATACAGGGGAACACTGAAGCTTTCTTT. Encoded protein: CATSYRIQGNTEAFF. This sequence joins TRBV4-1 and TRBJ1-1, with D perhaps TRBD1 (6 bases). Germline V gene lookup returns CDR1 MGHRA and CDR2 YSYEKL. V lost 10 bases to trimming and J lost 1 base, with 19 bases between them. The CDR3 sequence is 15 residues long.